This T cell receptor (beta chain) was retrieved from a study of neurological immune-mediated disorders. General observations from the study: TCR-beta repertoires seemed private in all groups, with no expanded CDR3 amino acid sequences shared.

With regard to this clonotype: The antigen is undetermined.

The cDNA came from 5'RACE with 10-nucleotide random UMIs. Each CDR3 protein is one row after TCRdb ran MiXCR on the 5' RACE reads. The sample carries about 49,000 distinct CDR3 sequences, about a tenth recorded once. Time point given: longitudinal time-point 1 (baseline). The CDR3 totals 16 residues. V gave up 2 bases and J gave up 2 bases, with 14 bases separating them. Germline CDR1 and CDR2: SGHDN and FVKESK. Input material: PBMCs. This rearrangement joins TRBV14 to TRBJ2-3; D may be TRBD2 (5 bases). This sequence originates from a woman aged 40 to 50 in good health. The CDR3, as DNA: TGTGCCAGCAGCCAACGGGCTCTAGCAGACACAGATACGCAGTATTTT. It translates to CASSQRALADTDTQYF.